This T cell receptor (beta chain) was captured in a study of T cells in Graves' hyperthyroidism and ophthalmopathy. Amplified TCR beta CDR3 regions derived from RNA transcripts. An initial round of RT-PCR targeting the TCR CDR3 relied on the HTBI primer set. TCRdb re-derived calls from the multiplex PCR reads in MiXCR, one entry per CDR3 protein. The sample has 500,000 or so distinct CDR3 sequences, roughly a sixth seen once. Sequencing was done on a sample of blood. The receptor's source is a young woman with Graves' ophthalmopathy.

The CDR3 loop reads CASSQERAGEYEQYF. CDR3 DNA: TGCGCCAGCAGCCAAGAACGAGCGGGGGAGTACGAGCAGTACTTC. J is TRBJ2-7 and V is TRBV4-1, with 8 bases fitting TRBD2. The CDR3 sequence is 15 residues long. Germline CDR1 is MGHRA and CDR2 is YSYEKL. Trimming at V came to 0 bases and at J to 4 bases, leaving 5 bases not matched to a gene.